This TCR beta chain was captured by sequencing in a study of patients and donors after allogeneic stem cell transplantation (dated by TCRdb to 2020 to 2021). The V end gives up 0 bases and the J end 5 bases, leaving 12 bases in the junction not matched to a gene. The germline V gene supplies CDR1 LGHNA and CDR2 YSLEER. The CDR3 contains 17 residues, cysteine and phenylalanine counted. Left in the record is the CDR3 DNA by itself, 51 bases read in frame from the first base. Library preparation employed RT-PCR. The run used a NextSeq 550. Using fastp trimming at Q25 and MiXCR clonotype assembly, TCRdb reanalyzed the public sequencing data and kept in-frame beta chains. Identical CDR3 protein sequences are pooled into one entry, listed with their most common genes and DNA. Recorded for this sample are roughly 960,000 distinct CDR3 sequences; under 20% of them occurred a single time. Approximately 5.9% of the sample rests with the top ten.

In regard to this clonotype: Its specific antigen is unknown. No base quality values were provided; no much bigger clone lies one nucleotide off.

The receptor was isolated from a human donor who was either an allogeneic HSCT recipient or a stem cell or donor lymphocyte infusion donor (not recorded which). It is not recorded whose cells these are; they may come from a transplant donor. The material sequenced was blood, either unsorted or a sorted T cell fraction (not recorded which). The chain is encoded by TRBV4-3 joined to TRBJ2-5, with 7 central nucleotides matching TRBD2. The CDR3 protein is CASSQDLSGPRRETQYF. Here is the DNA: TGCGCCAGCAGCCAAGACCTTAGCGGGCCCCGTCGGGAGACCCAGTACTTC.